This T cell receptor beta chain was observed in a study of blood T cell repertoires in COVID-19. V gave up 0 bases and J gave up 8 bases; unmatched junction bases: 5. The length of the CDR3 is 14 residues. CDR1 is GTSNPN, CDR2 SVGIG, per germline (reference sequence). Contact with a PCR-confirmed or clinician-diagnosed COVID-19 case occurred within 2 weeks of entry. Assay: immunoSEQ multiplex PCR; the TCRdb copy retains only in-frame clones and omits some. The sample has 200,000 to 250,000 clones, roughly 88% seen once. The V and J genes are TRBV30 and TRBJ2-1; TRBD2 matches at 9 bases. This TCR was recovered from a woman aged 25 to 39 who had been exposed to COVID-19. Source material: PBMCs or T cells enriched from blood (not recorded which). The CDR3 DNA is TGTGCCTGGAGTGTAGGCGGGAGGGGGTATGAGCAGTTCTTC. Its translation is CAWSVGGRGYEQFF. The variable domain in full, with the rest retrieved from reference TRBV30 and TRBJ2-1, is SQTIHQWPATLVQPVGSPLSLECTVEGTSNPNLYWYRQAAGRGLQLLFYSVGIGQISSEVPQNLSASRPQDRQFILSSKKLLLSDSGFYLCAWSVGGRGYEQFFGPGTRLTVL.